This is a list of T cell receptor beta chains from one sample in a study of T cell responses to AZD1222 COVID-19 vaccine. Sequencing used immunoSEQ multiplex PCR; TCRdb keeps in-frame clones, though not all of them. The sample lists just under 150,000 clones; roughly nine tenths were seen once. Sequences were derived from peripheral blood, sampled 28 days after the second AZD1222 dose. These receptors originate from an adult who received the AZD1222 COVID-19 vaccine. Each CDR3 is given without its conserved first and last residue. Fields, in order: J gene, D gene, V gene, CDR3 protein. A D gene is named only where the DNA matches it firmly.

j_gene: TRBJ2-7
d_gene: .
v_gene: TRBV19
CDR3aa: ASSMGPRFEQY

j_gene: TRBJ2-5
d_gene: .
v_gene: TRBV27
CDR3aa: ASRGWVGLETQY

j_gene: TRBJ2-3
d_gene: .
v_gene: TRBV10-1
CDR3aa: ASSEPREGSSSPKTRTDTQY

j_gene: TRBJ1-5
d_gene: .
v_gene: TRBV19
CDR3aa: ASSIEGRGQPQH

j_gene: TRBJ1-5
d_gene: .
v_gene: TRBV13
CDR3aa: ASSLGGQPQH

j_gene: TRBJ1-4
d_gene: .
v_gene: TRBV2
CDR3aa: ASSGRGGNEKLF

j_gene: TRBJ1-2
d_gene: TRBD1
v_gene: TRBV3-1/TRBV3-2
CDR3aa: ASSQDLYQGANGYT

j_gene: TRBJ2-3
d_gene: .
v_gene: TRBV25-1
CDR3aa: ASSDPTSTDTQY

j_gene: TRBJ2-3
d_gene: .
v_gene: TRBV4-3
CDR3aa: ASSQASVSSTDTQY

j_gene: TRBJ1-1
d_gene: .
v_gene: TRBV7-2
CDR3aa: ASSLVWFERPGNTEAF

j_gene: TRBJ2-1
d_gene: TRBD2
v_gene: TRBV10-3
CDR3aa: ATKTSGSRNEQF

j_gene: TRBJ2-1
d_gene: .
v_gene: TRBV5-1
CDR3aa: ASSSGELNEQF

j_gene: TRBJ2-5
d_gene: .
v_gene: TRBV28
CDR3aa: ASSAGETQY

j_gene: TRBJ2-7
d_gene: .
v_gene: TRBV7-2
CDR3aa: ASSLLRRPPEEQY

j_gene: TRBJ2-7
d_gene: TRBD1
v_gene: TRBV7-2
CDR3aa: ASSSTVDRGSYEQY

j_gene: TRBJ2-7
d_gene: TRBD1
v_gene: TRBV30
CDR3aa: AWSRGTGGVRQY

j_gene: TRBJ1-2
d_gene: .
v_gene: TRBV28
CDR3aa: ASSFRWTSAFYGYT